This record looks at one T cell receptor beta chain sequence and its context. The target of this receptor is not known. It has no much larger one-base neighbor in the sample; base qualities were not kept. This sample was included in a study of OX40 agonist ivuxolimab in advanced cancers. For the wider study: The costimulatory receptor OX40 (CD134) was targeted by ivuxolimab, a fully human IgG2 agonistic monoclonal antibody. Intravenous ivuxolimab was administered to patients every 2 weeks at six dose levels: 0.01, 0.1, 0.3, 1.5, 3 and 10 mg/kg. Among the approximately 50 dose-escalation patients, around 20 had hepatocellular carcinoma, around 15 melanoma, 9 renal cell carcinoma and 9 head and neck cancer. The dose-escalation cohort was almost 85% male with a mean age of about 54 years, ranging from 23 to 79. Patients were allowed to have had prior anti-PD-1, anti-PD-L1 or anti-CTLA-4 therapy, and approximately 39% of the dose-escalation patients had been treated with checkpoint inhibitors. Partial responses were achieved by three dose-escalation patients, of whom one had hepatocellular carcinoma and two had cutaneous melanoma. Peripheral TCRbeta sequencing aimed to test whether ivuxolimab altered TCR sequence diversity and caused clonal T-cell expansion. The paper reports the monotherapy dose-escalation portion (N = 52 patients) of the phase I ivuxolimab trial. The investigation overall reported the following: Low levels of normalized T-cell clonal expansion were also seen in some patients who did not respond. After ivuxolimab, more expanded clones were found on average in CD8+ T cells than in CD4+ T cells. At doses of 0.1 to 3.0 mg/kg, clonal expansion of both CD4+ and CD8+ T cells in blood was seen between baseline and week 6. Partial responders in the 0.1-3.0 mg/kg groups had among the lowest normalized peripheral clonal expansion, especially among CD8+ T cells. The antigen specificity of the peripheral T cells that underwent clonal expansion was not determined.

The trial excluded patients who had a history of autoimmune disease or who were on systemic immunosuppression. Peripheral blood for TCR sequencing was collected from all dose cohorts at baseline, on cycle 4 day 1, and on cycle 7 day 1. The samples were taken from a phase I, first-in-human, multicenter, open-label dose-escalation trial of ivuxolimab. Adults with locally advanced or metastatic head and neck squamous cell, hepatocellular, melanoma or renal cell carcinoma were enrolled in the trial. CD4+ and CD8+ T cells were sorted separately from peripheral blood before TCR sequencing. The CDR3 has 14 amino acids, counting the end cysteine and phenylalanine. The retained sequence is limited to the CDR3, 42 bases, with the frame set at the first base. Taken from the germline V gene, the CDR1 and CDR2 loops are SGHVS and FQNEAQ. V is cut by 2 bases and J by 4 bases, and the space between the germline ends is 11 bases.

Genomic DNA was extracted from sorted cells for sequencing of the TCRbeta CDR3 region. TCRbeta CDR3 regions were sequenced using the immunoSEQ Assay. Sourced from immuneACCESS, this table was stored by TCRdb with only in-frame sequences that have V and J called. A share of the clones is absent; for the studies checked, an unresolved V gene accounts for under half, and the remainder has no known explanation. The sample records 55,000 to 90,000 clones, approximately 78% of which are singletons. The ten most abundant clones make up roughly 0.4% of the sample. The TCR was taken from an adult with an advanced solid tumor such as melanoma, head and neck, liver or kidney cancer. The rearrangement joined TRBV7-8 to TRBJ2-5; no D gene call is confident. The source was CD4+ or CD8+ T cells sorted from blood, collected in a trial of the OX40 agonist ivuxolimab. The base sequence is TGTGCCAGCAGCTTAAGAGGTTTCGGAGAGACCCAGTACTTC. The resulting protein is CASSLRGFGETQYF.